These T cell receptor beta chains were read from a single sample in a study of T cell responses to AZD1222 COVID-19 vaccine. Measured with immunoSEQ multiplex PCR; TCRdb has only the in-frame clones, and not every one. This repertoire shows about 48,000 clones, about 86% found once; its top ten account for less than 7%. This sample comprised peripheral blood, obtained 28 days after the second AZD1222 dose. These receptors were taken from an adult who received the AZD1222 COVID-19 vaccine. The CDR3 runs from the conserved cysteine through the conserved F or W. A D gene is named only where the DNA matches it firmly. Some rows have no size entry. The others give once, few or many, or a class for an expanded clone.

TRBV5-1	.	TRBJ1-2	.	TGCGCCAGCAGCTTGGCCGATATGGGACCAGGAGATGGCTACACCTTC	CASSLADMGPGDGYTF
TRBV28	few	TRBJ2-7	.	TGTGCCAGCAGTCCAATGGGACTTCGGCGGCCCTACGAGCAGTACTTC	CASSPMGLRRPYEQYF
TRBV5-3	.	TRBJ1-4	.	TGTGCCAGAAGCTTAATGACCAGGGCAGCAACTAATGAAAAACTGTTTTTT	CARSLMTRAATNEKLFF
TRBV7-3	.	TRBJ1-1	.	TGTGCCAGCAGTCCCGGGAGCGCGAACACTGAAGCTTTCTTT	CASSPGSANTEAFF
TRBV6-2/TRBV6-3	.	TRBJ2-7	TRBD2	TGTGCCAGCAGTTACAGGGGCTTGACTAGCGAGACCTACGAGCAGTACTTC	CASSYRGLTSETYEQYF
TRBV28	.	TRBJ1-5	TRBD1	TGTGCCAGCAGGAACCGGGACAGGGCATATAGCAATCAGCCCCAGCATTTT	CASRNRDRAYSNQPQHF
TRBV12-2	.	TRBJ1-2	.	TGTGCAAGTCGCTCAAAGAGGACAGGGCATGGCTACACCTTC	CASRSKRTGHGYTF
TRBV10-3	.	TRBJ2-2	.	TGTGCCATCAGTGAGAAGGCGGGTACGAACACCGGGGAGCTGTTTTTT	CAISEKAGTNTGELFF
TRBV15	.	TRBJ2-7	TRBD2	TGTGCCACCAGCAGAGATCGGATAGGGTTCCGTAGCGGGAGTGATTACGAGCAGTACTTC	CATSRDRIGFRSGSDYEQYF
TRBV7-2	.	TRBJ1-3	.	TGTGCCAGCAGCTTTACAGGGTACGCGGACACCATATATTTT	CASSFTGYADTIYF
TRBV2	.	TRBJ1-5	TRBD1	TGTGCCAGCAGTGAAGGAGGGGGCGGGATTGGGCGTCAGCCCCAGCATTTT	CASSEGGGGIGRQPQHF
TRBV3-1/TRBV3-2	.	TRBJ2-7	.	TGTGCCAGCTCCCGTGGCGATACGGCCTACGAGCAGTACTTC	CASSRGDTAYEQYF
TRBV6-2/TRBV6-3	.	TRBJ2-6	TRBD1	TGTGCCAGCAGTTACTGGGGACAGGGGGCTTCCGGGGCCAACGTCCTGACTTTC	CASSYWGQGASGANVLTF
TRBV7-2	once	TRBJ2-3	.	TGTGCCAGCAGCTTGGGGGCCCCCGCAGCGTCGCGGGCAGATACGCAGTATTTT	CASSLGAPAASRADTQYF
TRBV5-1	few	TRBJ1-1	TRBD1	TGCGCCAGCAGCTTGGGGGACAGGGACGGAACTGAAGCTTTCTTT	CASSLGDRDGTEAFF
TRBV12-3/TRBV12-4	few	TRBJ2-7	.	TGTGCCAGCAGTTTCTCCGGGGCCTACGAGCAGTACTTC	CASSFSGAYEQYF
TRBV7-7	once	TRBJ2-1	TRBD2	TGTGCCAGCAGCCAAGGGACTAGCCGTTCCTACAATGAGCAGTTCTTC	CASSQGTSRSYNEQFF
TRBV30	.	TRBJ1-6	TRBD1	TGTGCCTGGAGCCCACAGGGGATTTCACCCCTCCACTTT	CAWSPQGISPLHF
TRBV10-1	once	TRBJ1-1	.	TGCGCCAGCAGTTCCCCTGGTCGCACTGAAGCTTTCTTT	CASSSPGRTEAFF
TRBV5-1	.	TRBJ1-4	.	TGCGCCAGCGGGGGGGACGGCCCGAATGAAAAACTGTTTTTT	CASGGDGPNEKLFF
TRBV7-8	.	TRBJ2-7	TRBD1	TGTGCCAGCAGCTTGAAGGACAGGGGGATTTACGAGCAGTACTTC	CASSLKDRGIYEQYF
TRBV7-4	.	TRBJ2-1	.	TGTGCCAGCAGCTCCCTAGGAGATTCACCTACAAATGAGCAGTTCTTC	CASSSLGDSPTNEQFF
TRBV2	once	TRBJ2-7	.	TGTGCCAGCAGTGAAGCTCACTCCTACGAGCAGTACTTC	CASSEAHSYEQYF
TRBV29-1	once	TRBJ2-3	.	TGCAGCGTTGAAGGGGACGGGGAAGATACGCAGTATTTT	CSVEGDGEDTQYF
TRBV7-2	.	TRBJ1-6	TRBD1	TGTGCCAGCAGCCCCTCCCCGGGACAGGGACCTCGGGGTAATTCACCCCTCCACTTT	CASSPSPGQGPRGNSPLHF
TRBV6-6	.	TRBJ1-2	.	TGTGCCAGCACCAGCCCCCCGCAGGGGTCAGGCTACACCTTC	CASTSPPQGSGYTF
TRBV6-2/TRBV6-3	.	TRBJ2-1	TRBD1	TGTGCCAGCAGTTTTGGACAGGGCGGTTGGAATGAGCAGTTCTTC	CASSFGQGGWNEQFF
TRBV28	.	TRBJ2-1	TRBD2	TGTGCCAGCAGCCTGGGACTAGCGGACTACAATGAGCAGTTCTTC	CASSLGLADYNEQFF
TRBV14	.	TRBJ1-3	TRBD1	TGTGCCAGCAGCCCCTGGACAGGCCAGGCTGGAAACACCATATATTTT	CASSPWTGQAGNTIYF
TRBV28	.	TRBJ2-3	.	TGTGCCAGCCTCCCCCCGACAGGCACAGATACGCAGTATTTT	CASLPPTGTDTQYF
TRBV5-6	once	TRBJ1-5	TRBD1	TGTGCCAGCAGCTTTAAGGGAGGGGGCTTTCAGCCCCAGCATTTT	CASSFKGGGFQPQHF
TRBV9	.	TRBJ2-7	.	TGTGCCAGCAGCGTAGGTGGGACCTTCGACGAGCAGTACTTC	CASSVGGTFDEQYF
TRBV29-1	few	TRBJ1-3	.	TGCAGCGTTGAATCGGACTCTGGAAACACCATATATTTT	CSVESDSGNTIYF
TRBV3-1/TRBV3-2	.	TRBJ2-7	.	TGTGCCAGCAGCCCCATGGTGGGGCCTTACTACGAGCAGTACTTC	CASSPMVGPYYEQYF
TRBV10-3	.	TRBJ1-5	.	TGTGCCATCAGGAAGTTTAACAATCAGCCCCAGCATTTT	CAIRKFNNQPQHF
TRBV4-1	.	TRBJ1-5	.	TGCGCCAGCAGCCAAGATATGCGGGTCTTTGGACAGCCCCAGCATTTT	CASSQDMRVFGQPQHF
TRBV19	.	TRBJ1-4	TRBD1	TGTGCCAGTAGCAAAGATCAACAGGGGGCACTGGCTAATGAAAAACTGTTTTTT	CASSKDQQGALANEKLFF
TRBV27	.	TRBJ1-6	TRBD1	TGTGCCAGCAGTTCCTCCGGGACAGGGTTTTCACCCCTCCACTTT	CASSSSGTGFSPLHF
TRBV7-9	medium-sized	TRBJ2-4	.	TGTGCCAGCAGCCAGCCCGGGGACCTAGCCAAAAACATTCAGTACTTC	CASSQPGDLAKNIQYF
TRBV10-2	.	TRBJ2-2	TRBD2	TGCGCCAGCCACCTGACCTCTGGCGGGAGGGCCGGGGGCGGGGAGCTGTTTTTT	CASHLTSGGRAGGGELFF
TRBV3-1/TRBV3-2	.	TRBJ2-7	TRBD2	TGTGCCAGCAGCCAAGGGCCGGGAGGTGCGTACGAGCAGTACTTC	CASSQGPGGAYEQYF
TRBV6-5	.	TRBJ1-2	.	TGTGCCAGCAATTTCCCGGGGCTCGACTATGGCTACACCTTC	CASNFPGLDYGYTF